This TCR beta chain comes out of a study of identical twins. General study points: Twin pairs' shared out-of-frame alpha sequences were enriched in low generation probability. For cord blood, abundant beta clonotypes had fewer insertions, unlike memory repertoires, which showed none. Zero-insertion analyses were open to partial confounding by invariant MAIT and iNKT cells. Models, which agreed with sharing between unrelated individuals, nonetheless underestimated the out-of-frame TCR alpha sharing seen in monozygotic twins.

TCRdb re-called the 5' RACE reads with MiXCR, one entry per CDR3 protein. The table has around 670,000 distinct CDR3 sequences, roughly 6% seen once; the top ten hold under 2%. CDR1 and CDR2 from the germline V gene are LGHNA and YNFKEQ. V was clipped by 0 bases and J by 5 bases, with 8 bases between them. The length of the CDR3 is 14 residues. This clonotype was observed at least ten times. Its antigen is still unknown. The TCR originated in a man younger than 30 in good health. The chain recombines TRBV4-2 with TRBJ1-5, with D hard to call. The source material was naive T cells sorted from blood. The CDR3 DNA sequence: TGTGCCAGCAGCCAAGAGTCGGGAGATCAGCCCCAGCATTTT. Protein product: CASSQESGDQPQHF.